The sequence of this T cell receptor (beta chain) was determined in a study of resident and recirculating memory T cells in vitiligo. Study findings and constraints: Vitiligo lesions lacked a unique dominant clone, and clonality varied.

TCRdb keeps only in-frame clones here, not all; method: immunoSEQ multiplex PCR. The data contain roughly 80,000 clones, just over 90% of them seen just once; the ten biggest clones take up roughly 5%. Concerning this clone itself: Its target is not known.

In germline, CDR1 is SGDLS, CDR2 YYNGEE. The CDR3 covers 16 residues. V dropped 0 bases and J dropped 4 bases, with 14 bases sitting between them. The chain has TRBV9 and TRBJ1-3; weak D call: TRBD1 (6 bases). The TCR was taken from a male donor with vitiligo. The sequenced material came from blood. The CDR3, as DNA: TGTGCCAGCAGCGTAGCGGGCCAGGGGACCGGAAACACCATATATTTT. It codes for CASSVAGQGTGNTIYF.